This is a list of T cell receptor beta chains from one sample in a study of cytomegalovirus exposure and HLA in healthy donors. The method was immunoSEQ multiplex PCR; TCRdb's version includes in-frame clones alone and lacks a portion of them. The repertoire includes 110,000 or so clones, 60% to 80% of them detected once, and 2% to 2.5% sits in the top ten. Sample: PBMCs. These TCRs come from a human donor in good health. Each CDR3 is given with its conserved first and last residue. A D gene is named only where the DNA matches it firmly. Clone size is shown for a subset of rows, as once, few, many or a class of expanded clone.

abundance: .; v_gene: TRBV9; j_gene: TRBJ2-5; d_gene: TRBD1; CDR3nt: TGTGCCAGCAGCGAGTCCGGGACAGGCTATCAAGAGACCCAGTACTTC; CDR3aa: CASSESGTGYQETQYF
abundance: .; v_gene: TRBV7-6; j_gene: TRBJ2-7; d_gene: TRBD1; CDR3nt: TGTGCCAGCAGCACCGGGACAGGGCTTATGAACGAGCAGTACTTC; CDR3aa: CASSTGTGLMNEQYF
abundance: .; v_gene: TRBV5-1; j_gene: TRBJ2-1; d_gene: .; CDR3nt: TGCGCCAGCAGACTAAGGTTGGAGCGGACGTACAATGAGCAGTTCTTC; CDR3aa: CASRLRLERTYNEQFF
abundance: .; v_gene: TRBV27; j_gene: TRBJ1-6; d_gene: TRBD1; CDR3nt: TGTGCCACCTCGGGACAGGGGCATTCACCCCTCCACTTT; CDR3aa: CATSGQGHSPLHF
abundance: .; v_gene: TRBV27; j_gene: TRBJ2-2; d_gene: .; CDR3nt: TGTGCCAGCAGCACCATTACAGGGCCTACGGGCACCGGGGAGCTGTTTTTT; CDR3aa: CASSTITGPTGTGELFF
abundance: few; v_gene: TRBV27; j_gene: TRBJ1-5; d_gene: .; CDR3nt: TGTGCCAGCAGTTTAAACAGGATACAGCCCCAGCATTTT; CDR3aa: CASSLNRIQPQHF
abundance: .; v_gene: TRBV7-6; j_gene: TRBJ2-7; d_gene: TRBD2; CDR3nt: TGTGCCAGCAGCCCCGGGACTAGCTCCTACGAGCAGTACTTC; CDR3aa: CASSPGTSSYEQYF
abundance: .; v_gene: TRBV6-1; j_gene: TRBJ1-1; d_gene: .; CDR3nt: TGTGCCAGCAGTGAAAGAGGGTTCGCTGAAGCTTTCTTT; CDR3aa: CASSERGFAEAFF
abundance: .; v_gene: TRBV6-6; j_gene: TRBJ1-5; d_gene: .; CDR3nt: TGTGCCAGCAGACAGACAGAGCACAATCAGCCCCAGCATTTT; CDR3aa: CASRQTEHNQPQHF
abundance: few; v_gene: TRBV19; j_gene: TRBJ1-5; d_gene: .; CDR3nt: TGTGCCAGCGGCGGCGGGGCTGGTCAGCCCCAGCATTTT; CDR3aa: CASGGGAGQPQHF
abundance: .; v_gene: TRBV30; j_gene: TRBJ2-7; d_gene: .; CDR3nt: TGTGCCTGGAGTGTGAGCCGCTACGAGCAGTACTTC; CDR3aa: CAWSVSRYEQYF
abundance: .; v_gene: TRBV4-2; j_gene: TRBJ1-2; d_gene: .; CDR3nt: TGTGCCAGCAGCCAAGATGGGGGGGTTAACTATGGCTACACCTTC; CDR3aa: CASSQDGGVNYGYTF
abundance: .; v_gene: TRBV7-2; j_gene: TRBJ2-7; d_gene: .; CDR3nt: TGTGCCAGCAGCTTGACCCGGCAGGCAGCCTACGAGCAGTACTTC; CDR3aa: CASSLTRQAAYEQYF
abundance: .; v_gene: TRBV28; j_gene: TRBJ1-1; d_gene: TRBD1; CDR3nt: TGTGCCTACTCTTCACAGGGGGCGAACACTGAAGCTTTCTTT; CDR3aa: CAYSSQGANTEAFF
abundance: .; v_gene: TRBV30; j_gene: TRBJ2-1; d_gene: TRBD2; CDR3nt: TGTGCCTGCTTAGCGGGGCTGTCCTACAATGAGCAGTTCTTC; CDR3aa: CACLAGLSYNEQFF
abundance: .; v_gene: TRBV27; j_gene: TRBJ2-3; d_gene: TRBD2; CDR3nt: TGTGCCAGCAACTCATATCCCCCCCGCGGGAGGGGAGATACGCAGTATTTT; CDR3aa: CASNSYPPRGRGDTQYF
abundance: .; v_gene: TRBV6-5; j_gene: TRBJ1-1; d_gene: .; CDR3nt: TGTGCCAGCAGCCAGACAGCTGTGAACACTGAAGCTTTCTTT; CDR3aa: CASSQTAVNTEAFF
abundance: .; v_gene: TRBV7-9; j_gene: TRBJ2-7; d_gene: TRBD2; CDR3nt: TGTGCCAGCAGCCTTAGCGGGGGAACCTACGAGCAGTACTTC; CDR3aa: CASSLSGGTYEQYF